This T cell receptor beta chain was retrieved from a study of blood T cell repertoires in COVID-19. This CDR3 spans 14 amino acids. The germline V and J ends were trimmed by 3 bases and 2 bases, with 5 bases remaining between them. Germline CDR1 and CDR2: LNHDA and SQIVND (reference sequence). Here immunoSEQ multiplex PCR was the method, and the copy in TCRdb shows in-frame clones only, minus some. The data hold 95,000 to 100,000 clones, with approximately 86% observed a single time. The rearrangement joins TRBV19 to TRBJ2-6; D is ambiguous. This receptor was identified in a man older than 75 with acute or convalescent COVID-19. Sequences were obtained from peripheral blood. This chain's CDR3 is CASSISTGANVLTF. The CDR3 bases are TGTGCCAGTAGTATTTCCACTGGGGCCAACGTCCTGACTTTC.